The 14 T cell receptor beta chains presented below share a single source sample, sequenced in a study of T cell responses to AZD1222 COVID-19 vaccine. Using immunoSEQ multiplex PCR, the repertoire was profiled, and TCRdb retains in-frame clones only, with some absent. The table for this sample gives over 140,000 clones. Input material: peripheral blood. The receptors stem from an adult in good health.

This rearrangement joins TRBV2 to TRBJ1-5; D remains unclear. Germline V gene data show CDR1 as SNHLY and CDR2 as FYNNEI. The CDR3 sequence is 12 residues long. The V end was cut by 6 bases, the J end by 7 bases, with 10 bases between. The CDR3 is CASRKGGQPQHF. In nucleotides, the CDR3 is TGTGCCAGCAGGAAGGGAGGACAGCCCCAGCATTTT.

The gene calls are TRBV9 and TRBJ1-2, with D perhaps TRBD1 (5 bases). CDR3 length equals 15 residues. Trimming left V 0 bases short and J 2 bases short, with 11 bases between. Germline V gene sequence: CDR1 SGDLS, CDR2 YYNGEE. The CDR3 DNA follows: TGTGCCAGCAGCGTAGGAGGGGCGGGAAACTATGGCTACACCTTC. Its protein is CASSVGGAGNYGYTF.

The chain has TRBV7-9 and TRBJ1-1; D unclear. V shed 2 bases and J shed 3 bases, with 7 bases lying between them. The CDR3 is 13 residues long. The V gene's germline CDR1 is SEHNR and CDR2 FQNEAQ (reference sequence). This chain's CDR3 is CASSLNSHTEAFF. The CDR3 region has the DNA TGTGCCAGCAGCTTAAACAGCCACACTGAAGCTTTCTTT.

V is TRBV7-8 and J is TRBJ2-7, with a possible D match to TRBD2 (6 bases). V was trimmed by 0 bases and J by 2 bases, leaving 11 bases between them. This CDR3 contains 15 residues. Germline V gives CDR1 SGHVS, CDR2 FQNEAQ. CDR3 residues: CASSLARGAAYEQYF. The CDR3, as DNA: TGTGCCAGCAGCTTAGCGCGGGGTGCGGCCTACGAGCAGTACTTC. Full variable domain (remainder filled in from reference TRBV7-8 and TRBJ2-7): GAGVSQSPRYKVAKRGQDVALRCDPISGHVSLFWYQQALGQGPEFLTYFQNEAQLDKSGLPSDRFFAERPEGSVSTLKIQRTQQEDSAVYLCASSLARGAAYEQYFGPGTRLTVT.

The chain uses TRBV3-1 (or the pseudogene TRBV3-2) and TRBJ2-1, with a weak D call TRBD1 (5 bases). Trimming removed 0 bases at V and 4 bases at J, with 10 bases between. The CDR3 is made up of 15 amino acids. CDR1 and CDR2 (germline): LGHDT, YNNKEL (reference sequence). This CDR3 is CASSQDRQGYNEQFF. The CDR3 DNA reads TGTGCCAGCAGCCAAGACAGGCAGGGTTACAATGAGCAGTTCTTC.

This chain links TRBV4-1 with TRBJ2-7; no definite D call. This CDR3 is 17 amino acids long. V shed 2 bases and J shed 5 bases, with 22 bases lying between them. Per germline, CDR1 MGHRA and CDR2 YSYEKL. In DNA, the CDR3 is TGCGCCAGCAGCCAAATTATAACGAACCACGGATTTGACGAGCAGTACTTC. This codes for CASSQIITNHGFDEQYF.

The chain employs TRBV5-4 and TRBJ2-5, with D tentatively TRBD2 (6 bases). Between the trimmed V and J ends, which lost 0 bases and 2 bases, there was a span of 11 bases. Germline CDR1 is SGHNT and CDR2 is YYREEE (reference sequence). The CDR3 is made up of 15 amino acids. The CDR3 loop is CASSLVGSGQETQYF. CDR3 bases: TGTGCCAGCAGCTTGGTGGGTAGCGGACAAGAGACCCAGTACTTC.

The gene calls are TRBV3-1 (or the pseudogene TRBV3-2) and TRBJ2-5; 8 bases line up with TRBD2. The V and J ends lost 2 bases and 1 base, in that order; junction bases with no gene match: 6. CDR3 length: 16 residues. Germline V gene data show CDR1 as LGHDT and CDR2 as YNNKEL (reference sequence). CDR3 region: CASSQPLAGFQETQYF. In nucleotides, the CDR3 is TGTGCCAGCAGCCAACCCTTAGCGGGGTTCCAAGAGACCCAGTACTTC.

The genes are TRBV5-5 and TRBJ1-1; D not certain. The CDR3 totals 14 residues. V dropped 3 bases and J dropped 8 bases, with 17 bases sitting between them. In germline, CDR1 is SGHKS, CDR2 YYEKEE (reference sequence). The CDR3 DNA follows: TGTGCCAGCAGCTGGACCGTGCTGGGCTCGGAAGCTTTCTTT. Translating gives CASSWTVLGSEAFF. Variable domain in full (rest from reference TRBV5-5 and TRBJ1-1): DAGVTQSPTHLIKTRGQQVTLRCSPISGHKSVSWYQQVLGQGPQFIFQYYEKEERGRGNFPDRFSARQFPNYSSELNVNALLLGDSALYLCASSWTVLGSEAFFGQGTRLTVV.

This chain connects TRBV9 to TRBJ2-5; tentatively, D is TRBD1 (6 bases). Germline V lookup: CDR1 SGDLS, CDR2 YYNGEE. V was pared by 3 bases and J by 4 bases, with 16 bases between. This CDR3 has 15 residues. The CDR3 nucleotides are TGTGCCAGCAGCGCCACTGGACAGCTTCGAGAGACCCAGTACTTC. Its translation: CASSATGQLRETQYF.

The CDR3 loop reads CASSPGRGYSGNTIYF. The CDR3 DNA reads TGTGCCAGCAGCCCCGGCAGGGGTTACTCTGGAAACACCATATATTTT. V usage is TRBV3-1 (or the pseudogene TRBV3-2) and J usage is TRBJ1-3; D is perhaps TRBD1 (6 bases). The V gene lost 4 bases and the J gene lost 0 bases, with 13 bases spanning the gap. CDR3 length: 16 amino acids. Germline CDR1 is LGHDT and CDR2 is YNNKEL (reference sequence).

This chain links TRBV7-9 with TRBJ1-1; D might be TRBD1 (6 bases). The germline gives CDR1 SEHNR, CDR2 FQNEAQ (reference sequence). The CDR3 extends over 18 amino acids. V gave up 2 bases and J gave up 3 bases, with 22 bases separating them. CDR3 nucleotide sequence: TGTGCCAGCAGCTTACCCCCGCGATTGGGGGCGCGGGACACTGAAGCTTTCTTT. Protein: CASSLPPRLGARDTEAFF.

Note on this clone: In the same sample, other DNA sequences code for this CDR3. The genes are TRBV28 and TRBJ1-1; maybe TRBD1 (6 bases). This CDR3 has 13 amino acids. V lost 3 bases, J lost 1 base, and 6 bases lay in between. Germline CDR1 MDHEN, CDR2 SYDVKM. In nucleotides, the CDR3 is TGTGCCAGCAGTTTGGGACAGAACACTGAAGCTTTCTTT. Translating it yields CASSLGQNTEAFF.

This chain joins TRBV24-1 and TRBJ1-6; 8 nucleotides align to TRBD1. CDR1 KGHDR and CDR2 SFDVKD come from the germline V gene. The ends lost 4 bases at V and 10 bases at J; junction bases unmatched: 11. The CDR3 has 16 residues. The CDR3 region is CATSDPDRESNSPLHF. The CDR3 DNA follows: TGTGCCACCAGTGACCCGGACAGGGAAAGCAACTCACCCCTCCACTTT.